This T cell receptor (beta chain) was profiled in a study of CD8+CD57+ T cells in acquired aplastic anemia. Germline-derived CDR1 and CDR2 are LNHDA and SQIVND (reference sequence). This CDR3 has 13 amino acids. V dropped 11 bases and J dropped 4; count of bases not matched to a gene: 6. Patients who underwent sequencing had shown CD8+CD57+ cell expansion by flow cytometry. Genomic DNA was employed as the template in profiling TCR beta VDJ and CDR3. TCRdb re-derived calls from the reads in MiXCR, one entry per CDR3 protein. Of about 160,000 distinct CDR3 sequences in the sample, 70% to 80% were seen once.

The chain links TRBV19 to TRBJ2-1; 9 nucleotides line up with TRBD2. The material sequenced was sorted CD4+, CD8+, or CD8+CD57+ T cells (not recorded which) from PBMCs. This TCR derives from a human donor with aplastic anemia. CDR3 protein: CAVAGVGYNEQFF. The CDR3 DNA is TGTGCCGTAGCGGGAGTGGGATACAATGAGCAGTTCTTC.